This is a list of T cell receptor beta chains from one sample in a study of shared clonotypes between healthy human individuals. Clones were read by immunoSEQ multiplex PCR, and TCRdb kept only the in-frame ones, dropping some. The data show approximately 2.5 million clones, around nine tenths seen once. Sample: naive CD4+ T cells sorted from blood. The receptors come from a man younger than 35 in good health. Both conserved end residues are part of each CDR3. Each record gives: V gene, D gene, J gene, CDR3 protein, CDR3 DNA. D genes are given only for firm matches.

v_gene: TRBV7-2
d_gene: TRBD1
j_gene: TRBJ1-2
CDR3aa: CASSWGQISYGYTF
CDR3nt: TGTGCCAGCAGCTGGGGACAGATTAGCTATGGCTACACCTTC

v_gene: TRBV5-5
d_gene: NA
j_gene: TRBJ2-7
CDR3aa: CASSSGITPAGTYEQYF
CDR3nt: TGTGCCAGCAGCTCGGGAATAACGCCGGCCGGCACCTACGAGCAGTACTTC

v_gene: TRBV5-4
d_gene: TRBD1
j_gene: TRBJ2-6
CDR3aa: CASSLEGASGANVLTF
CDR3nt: TGTGCCAGCAGCTTGGAGGGGGCTTCTGGGGCCAACGTCCTGACTTTC

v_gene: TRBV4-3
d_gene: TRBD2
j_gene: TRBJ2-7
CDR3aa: CASSQENPAGIYEQYF
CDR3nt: TGCGCCAGCAGCCAAGAAAATCCAGCGGGAATCTACGAGCAGTACTTC

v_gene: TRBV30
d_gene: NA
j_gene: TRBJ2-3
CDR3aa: CAWRKSGTDTQYF
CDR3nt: TGTGCCTGGCGCAAAAGCGGCACAGATACGCAGTATTTT

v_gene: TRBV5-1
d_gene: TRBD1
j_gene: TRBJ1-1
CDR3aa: CASSPRTGGSNTEAFF
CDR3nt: TGCGCCAGCAGCCCGCGGACAGGGGGATCGAACACTGAAGCTTTCTTT

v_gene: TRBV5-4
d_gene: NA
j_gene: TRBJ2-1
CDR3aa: CASSLGQYNEQFF
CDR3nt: TGTGCCAGCAGCCTGGGCCAGTACAATGAGCAGTTCTTC

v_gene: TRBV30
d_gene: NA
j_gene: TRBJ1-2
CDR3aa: CAWSVGPGGYTF
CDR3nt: TGTGCCTGGAGTGTGGGACCTGGCGGCTACACCTTC

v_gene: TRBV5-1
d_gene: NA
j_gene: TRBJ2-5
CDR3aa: CASRRGDPREETQYF
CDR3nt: TGCGCCAGCAGGAGGGGCGACCCAAGGGAAGAGACCCAGTACTTC

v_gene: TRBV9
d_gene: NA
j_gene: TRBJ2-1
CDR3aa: CASSARSNEQFF
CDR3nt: TGTGCCAGCAGCGCCCGGAGCAATGAGCAGTTCTTC

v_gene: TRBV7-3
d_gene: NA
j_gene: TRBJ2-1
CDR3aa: CASSLTQTHNEQFF
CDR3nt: TGTGCCAGCAGCTTAACGCAGACCCACAATGAGCAGTTCTTC

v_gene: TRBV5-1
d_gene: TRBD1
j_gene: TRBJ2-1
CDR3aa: CASSSADRPYNEQFF
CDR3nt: TGCGCCAGCAGCAGCGCGGACAGGCCCTACAATGAGCAGTTCTTC

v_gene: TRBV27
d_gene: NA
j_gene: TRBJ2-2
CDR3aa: CASSTSGVSGELFF
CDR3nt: TGTGCCAGCAGTACCTCGGGGGTTAGCGGGGAGCTGTTTTTT

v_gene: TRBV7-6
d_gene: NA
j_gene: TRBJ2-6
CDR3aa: CASSLFESSGANVLTF
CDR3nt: TGTGCCAGCAGCTTGTTCGAAAGCTCTGGGGCCAACGTCCTGACTTTC